Presented here are 6 T cell receptor beta chains from one specimen sequenced in a study of OX40 agonist ivuxolimab in advanced cancers. Measured with immunoSEQ multiplex PCR; TCRdb has only the in-frame clones, and not every one. The data hold about 27,000 clones, with roughly 70% observed a single time. Sequenced here: CD4+ or CD8+ T cells sorted from blood, sampled in a trial of the OX40 agonist ivuxolimab. The receptors were sampled from an adult with an advanced solid tumor such as melanoma, head and neck, liver or kidney cancer.

The chain is built from TRBV6-6 and TRBJ1-6; 7 positions agree with TRBD1. The germline CDR1 and CDR2 sequences are MNHNY and SVGAGI (reference sequence). CDR3 length: 16 amino acids. Trimming took 0 bases from V and 7 from J; bases not matched to a gene: 6. The CDR3 sequence is CASSYSGGGENSPLHF. The CDR3 DNA reads as TGTGCCAGCAGTTACTCCGGAGGGGGCGAGAATTCACCCCTCCACTTT.

This chain links TRBV19 with TRBJ1-1; no clear D. The V gene's germline CDR1 is LNHDA and CDR2 SQIVND (reference sequence). Deletions cut 3 bases from V and 0 bases from J, with 11 bases between. The CDR3 runs 15 residues. CDR3 sequence (DNA): TGTGCCAGTAGTATCCCAGGCCCCTTGAACACTGAAGCTTTCTTT. Protein: CASSIPGPLNTEAFF.

The chain recombines TRBV4-2 with TRBJ1-2; 7 bases are shared with TRBD1. CDR3 length equals 16 residues. J was trimmed by 3 bases and V by 8 bases; bases with no gene match: 15. Germline-derived CDR1 and CDR2 are LGHNA and YNFKEQ. CDR3 protein: CASRFPDRAHHYGYTF. For the CDR3, the DNA is TGTGCCAGCCGATTTCCTGACAGGGCTCATCACTATGGCTACACCTTC.

V and J are TRBV5-5 and TRBJ2-3; 8 nucleotides line up with TRBD2. J was trimmed by 2 bases and V by 3 bases; bases with no gene match: 8. Germline V gene lookup returns CDR1 SGHKS and CDR2 YYEKEE (reference sequence). The CDR3 is 16 residues long. CDR3 sequence (DNA): TGTGCCAGCAGCTCCCTTGGTAGCGGGGACACAGATACGCAGTATTTT. This gives the protein CASSSLGSGDTDTQYF.

The chain couples TRBV27 to TRBJ2-2; TRBD2 aligns across 9 bases. The CDR3 has 17 amino acids. Trimming cost V 3 bases and J 6 bases; bases outside gene matches: 11. Per germline, CDR1 MNHEY and CDR2 SMNVEV (reference sequence). The CDR3 DNA sequence: TGTGCCAGCAGTTTCTATGGCGGGGGGGGAGGCTCCGGGGAGCTGTTTTTT. Residues: CASSFYGGGGGSGELFF.

This chain uses TRBV5-1 with TRBJ1-1, with D possibly matching TRBD1 (6 bases). V lost 4 bases and J 0 bases, leaving 19 bases between the germline ends. The germline V gene has CDR1 SGHRS and CDR2 YFSETQ. The CDR3 spans 17 residues. The CDR3 coding sequence is TGCGCCAGCAGCCTAAAAAACAGGGCGCAATTGAACACTGAAGCTTTCTTT. This sequence encodes CASSLKNRAQLNTEAFF.